This T cell receptor (beta chain) came from a study of CD8+ T cells in alopecia areata. V lost 4 bases and J 2 bases, leaving 11 bases between the germline ends. The CDR3 sequence is 13 residues long. The germline gives CDR1 GTSNPN, CDR2 SVGIG (reference sequence). Reverse transcription of extracted RNA yielded cDNA, which provided the sequencing template. Libraries were prepared by immunoSEQ multiplex PCR; TCRdb keeps only in-frame clonotypes and omits some of them. This sample yields roughly 150,000 clones, of which 50% to 65% are seen a single time; approximately 19% belongs to the top ten. The researchers isolated CD4+ and CD8+ T cells from PBMCs by sorting.

The V call is TRBV30, the J call TRBJ1-1; no clear D gene. The material was CD8+ T cells sorted from blood, obtained at week 0. This clonotype originated in a human donor with alopecia areata. The DNA for the CDR3 is TGTGCCTGGATTGAGAGCGGCAACACTGAAGCTTTCTTT. Amino acid sequence: CAWIESGNTEAFF.